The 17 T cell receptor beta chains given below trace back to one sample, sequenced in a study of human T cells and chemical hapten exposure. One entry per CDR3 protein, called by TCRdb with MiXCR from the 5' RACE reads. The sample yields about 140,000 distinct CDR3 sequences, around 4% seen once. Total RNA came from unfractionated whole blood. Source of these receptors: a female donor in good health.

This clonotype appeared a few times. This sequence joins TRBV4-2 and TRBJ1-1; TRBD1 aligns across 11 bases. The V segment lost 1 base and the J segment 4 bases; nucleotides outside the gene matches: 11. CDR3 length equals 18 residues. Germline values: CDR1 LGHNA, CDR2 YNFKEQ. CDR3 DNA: TGTGCCAGCAGCCAAGCGGACAGGGGGCTGGGTTGTTTCACTGAAGCTTTCTTT. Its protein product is CASSQADRGLGCFTEAFF.

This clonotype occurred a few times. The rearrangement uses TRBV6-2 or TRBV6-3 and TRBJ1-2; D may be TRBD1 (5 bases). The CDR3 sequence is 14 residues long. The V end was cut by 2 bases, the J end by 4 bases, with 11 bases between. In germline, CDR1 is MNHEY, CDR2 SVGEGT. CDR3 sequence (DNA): TGTGCCAGCAGTTACCGGCCGGGGACCTATGGCTACACCTTC. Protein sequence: CASSYRPGTYGYTF.

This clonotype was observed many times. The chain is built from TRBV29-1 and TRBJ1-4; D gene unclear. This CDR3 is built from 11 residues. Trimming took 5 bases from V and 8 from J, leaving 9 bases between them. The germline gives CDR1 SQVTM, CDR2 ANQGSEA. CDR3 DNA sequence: TGCAGCGTTACAATTGAGGAAAAACTGTTTTTT. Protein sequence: CSVTIEEKLFF.

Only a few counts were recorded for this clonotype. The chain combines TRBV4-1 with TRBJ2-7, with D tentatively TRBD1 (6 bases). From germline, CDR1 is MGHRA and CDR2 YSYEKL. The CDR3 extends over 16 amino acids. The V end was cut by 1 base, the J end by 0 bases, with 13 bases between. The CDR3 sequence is CASSQVYNRASYEQYF. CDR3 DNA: TGCGCCAGCAGCCAAGTCTACAACAGGGCCTCCTACGAGCAGTACTTC.

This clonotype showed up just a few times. The CDR3 is CASSYNDRNTEAFF. CDR3 coding DNA: TGTGCCAGCAGTTACAACGACAGAAACACTGAAGCTTTCTTT. The V gene is TRBV6-2 or TRBV6-3, the J gene TRBJ1-1, with a tentative D call TRBD1 (5 bases). Trimming cost V 2 bases and J 2 bases, with 9 bases left between them. Germline-derived CDR1 and CDR2 are MNHEY and SVGEGT. CDR3 length: 14 residues.

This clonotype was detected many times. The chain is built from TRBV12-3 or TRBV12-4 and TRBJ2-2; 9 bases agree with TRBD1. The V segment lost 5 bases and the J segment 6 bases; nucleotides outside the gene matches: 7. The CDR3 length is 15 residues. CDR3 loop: CASSLGTGYAGELFF. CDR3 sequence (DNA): TGTGCCAGCAGTCTCGGGACAGGGTATGCCGGGGAGCTGTTTTTT.

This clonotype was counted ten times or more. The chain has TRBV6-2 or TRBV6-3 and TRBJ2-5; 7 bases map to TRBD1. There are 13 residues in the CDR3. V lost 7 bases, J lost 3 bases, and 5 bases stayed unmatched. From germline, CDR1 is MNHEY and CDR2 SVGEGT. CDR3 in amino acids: CASKGGGEETQYF. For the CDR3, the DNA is TGTGCCAGCAAAGGGGGCGGTGAAGAGACCCAGTACTTC.

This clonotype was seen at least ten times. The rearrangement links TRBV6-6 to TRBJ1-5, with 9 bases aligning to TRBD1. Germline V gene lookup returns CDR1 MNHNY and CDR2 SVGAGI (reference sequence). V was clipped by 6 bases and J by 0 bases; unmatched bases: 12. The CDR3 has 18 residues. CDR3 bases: TGTGCCAGCAGCTCCAGGATGGGACAGGGACATAGCAATCAGCCCCAGCATTTT. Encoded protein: CASSSRMGQGHSNQPQHF.

The CDR3 DNA reads as TGTGCCAGCATCCTCTCTGTTCCTTTGGGTTCGAACACTGAAGCTTTCTTT. Amino acids: CASILSVPLGSNTEAFF. The rearrangement links TRBV28 to TRBJ1-1, with D hard to call. Trimming took off 7 bases at V and 1 base at J, with 22 bases between the two ends. CDR1 MDHEN and CDR2 SYDVKM come from the germline V gene. The CDR3 sequence is 17 residues long.

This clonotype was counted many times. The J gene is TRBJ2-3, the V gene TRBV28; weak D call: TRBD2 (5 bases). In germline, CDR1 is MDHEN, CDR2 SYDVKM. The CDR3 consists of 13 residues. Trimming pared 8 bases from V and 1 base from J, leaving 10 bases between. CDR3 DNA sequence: TGTGCCAGCCGGGGTGACGGCACAGATACGCAGTATTTT. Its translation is CASRGDGTDTQYF.

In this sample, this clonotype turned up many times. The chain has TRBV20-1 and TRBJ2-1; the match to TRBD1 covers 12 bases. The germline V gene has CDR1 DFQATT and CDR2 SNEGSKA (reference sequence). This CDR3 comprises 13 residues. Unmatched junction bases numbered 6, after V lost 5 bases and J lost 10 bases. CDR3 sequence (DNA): TGCAGTGCTCCCGGGACAGGGGGCGGCGAGCAGTTCTTC. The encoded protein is CSAPGTGGGEQFF.

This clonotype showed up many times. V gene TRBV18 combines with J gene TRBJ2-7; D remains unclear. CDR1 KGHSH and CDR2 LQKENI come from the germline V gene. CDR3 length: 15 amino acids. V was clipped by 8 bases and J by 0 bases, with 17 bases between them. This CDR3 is CASAHPSGFSYEQYF. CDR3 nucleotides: TGTGCCAGCGCTCACCCGTCGGGCTTCTCCTACGAGCAGTACTTC.

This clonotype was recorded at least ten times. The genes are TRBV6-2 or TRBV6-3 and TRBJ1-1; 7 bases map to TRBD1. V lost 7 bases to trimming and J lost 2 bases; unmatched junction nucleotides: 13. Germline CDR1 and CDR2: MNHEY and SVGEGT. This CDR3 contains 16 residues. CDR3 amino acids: CASTPQRDRLNTEAFF. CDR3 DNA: TGTGCCAGCACACCCCAACGGGACAGACTTAACACTGAAGCTTTCTTT.

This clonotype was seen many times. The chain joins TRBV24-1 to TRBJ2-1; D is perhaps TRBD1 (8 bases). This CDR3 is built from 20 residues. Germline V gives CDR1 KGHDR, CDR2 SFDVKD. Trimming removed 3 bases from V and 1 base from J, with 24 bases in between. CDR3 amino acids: CATSDTTGGGGRRSYNEQFF. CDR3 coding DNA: TGTGCCACCAGTGATACAACAGGGGGGGGAGGAAGGAGGTCCTACAATGAGCAGTTCTTC.

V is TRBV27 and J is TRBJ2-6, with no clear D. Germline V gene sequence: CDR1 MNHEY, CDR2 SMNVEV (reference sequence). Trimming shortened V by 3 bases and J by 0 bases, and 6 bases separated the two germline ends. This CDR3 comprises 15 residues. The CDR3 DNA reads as TGTGCCAGCAGTTTCCGGACCTCTGGGGCCAACGTCCTGACTTTC. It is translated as CASSFRTSGANVLTF.

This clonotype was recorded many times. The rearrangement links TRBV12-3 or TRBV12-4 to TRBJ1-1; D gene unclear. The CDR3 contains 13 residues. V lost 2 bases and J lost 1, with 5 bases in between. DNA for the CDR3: TGTGCCAGCAGTTTACCCTCGAACACTGAAGCTTTCTTT. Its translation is CASSLPSNTEAFF.

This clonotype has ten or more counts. Here the CDR3 reads CASSPLLRASGARWQFF. DNA of the CDR3: TGTGCCAGCAGCCCCCTCCTTCGGGCTAGCGGGGCTCGCTGGCAGTTCTTC. The V call is TRBV14, the J call TRBJ2-1; TRBD2 agrees at 9 bases. The CDR3 totals 17 residues. The V gene's germline CDR1 is SGHDN and CDR2 FVKESK. Unmatched junction bases numbered 19, after V lost 4 bases and J lost 12 bases.